The 32 T cell receptor beta chains in this list originate from one sample, sequenced in a study of blood T cell repertoires in COVID-19. The data were produced by immunoSEQ multiplex PCR, yet TCRdb's version contains in-frame clones alone and is incomplete. This table holds nearly 350,000 clones, about 89% found once. Sequenced input: peripheral blood. These receptor sequences come from a woman between 45 and 60 years old with COVID-19, enrolled during active disease.

The CDR3 DNA sequence: TGTGCCAGCAGCCAAGATAGGTCCCGGCGGAAGACCTTC. Its protein product is CASSQDRSRRKTF. The chain links TRBV3-1 (or the pseudogene TRBV3-2) to TRBJ1-2, with D unresolved. The CDR3 consists of 13 residues. Germline assignment: CDR1 LGHDT and CDR2 YNNKEL (reference sequence). V lost 0 bases and J 14 bases, leaving 16 bases between the germline ends.

The chain joins TRBV2 to TRBJ1-5, with 7 bases that match TRBD1. V shed 11 bases and J 2 bases; nucleotides not matched to a gene: 12. The CDR3 runs to 15 residues. Germline V gene lookup returns CDR1 SNHLY and CDR2 FYNNEI. DNA of the CDR3: TGTGCCGGTCGGTACAGGGGATTTGGCAATCAGCCCCAGCATTTT. Amino acid sequence: CAGRYRGFGNQPQHF.

V is TRBV30 and J is TRBJ2-3; TRBD1 agrees at 7 bases. Germline V gene sequence: CDR1 GTSNPN, CDR2 SVGIG (reference sequence). The CDR3 runs 18 residues. Trimming cost V 3 bases and J 4 bases; bases outside gene matches: 19. The DNA of the CDR3 is TGTGCCTGGAGGCTCAGGGGGTTGAATCCGGCTTTTGCAGATACGCAGTATTTT. This encodes CAWRLRGLNPAFADTQYF.

J is TRBJ2-3 and V is TRBV3-1 (or the pseudogene TRBV3-2); the D gene is possibly TRBD1 (5 bases). The germline CDR1 and CDR2 sequences are LGHDT and YNNKEL (reference sequence). Trimming took off 9 bases at V and 3 bases at J, with 16 bases between the two ends. The CDR3 consists of 14 residues. The CDR3 bases are TGTGCCAGTCATGGTAAGGGGTTGACAGATACGCAGTATTTT. Residues: CASHGKGLTDTQYF.

The chain carries TRBV24-1 and TRBJ1-2, with 9 bases fitting TRBD1. The germline V gene encodes CDR1 KGHDR and CDR2 SFDVKD. Trimming cost V 5 bases and J 0 bases; bases outside gene matches: 12. The CDR3 is made up of 18 amino acids. CDR3 nucleotides: TGTGCCACCAGTGCCCCCCCGGGACAGGGAATCTCTAACTATGGCTACACCTTC. As protein: CATSAPPGQGISNYGYTF.

This chain joins TRBV30 and TRBJ1-1; D perhaps matches TRBD1 (6 bases). Germline V gene sequence: CDR1 GTSNPN, CDR2 SVGIG (reference sequence). The CDR3 runs to 12 residues. The CDR3, as DNA: TGTGCGCGGACAGCCTTGAACACTGAAGCTTTCTTT. It is translated as CARTALNTEAFF.

The rearrangement uses TRBV19 and TRBJ2-2; 9 positions agree with TRBD2. Germline loops: CDR1 LNHDA, CDR2 SQIVND (reference sequence). The CDR3 length is 16 residues. The ends lost 6 bases at V and 0 bases at J; junction bases unmatched: 5. CDR3 sequence reads: CASSPRLAANTGELFF. The CDR3 DNA sequence: TGTGCCAGTAGCCCTCGACTAGCGGCGAACACCGGGGAGCTGTTTTTT.

The chain uses TRBV5-4 and TRBJ1-6, with D maybe TRBD1 (5 bases). The germline V gene encodes CDR1 SGHNT and CDR2 YYREEE (reference sequence). V was clipped by 5 bases and J by 0 bases, with 15 bases between them. The CDR3 has 17 amino acids. This CDR3 is CASSTGLMSSYNSPLHF. DNA for the CDR3: TGTGCCAGCAGTACGGGACTCATGAGCTCCTATAATTCACCCCTCCACTTT.

The gene calls are TRBV3-1 (or the pseudogene TRBV3-2) and TRBJ2-2, with 7 bases lining up with TRBD1. The CDR3 consists of 18 residues. With V trimmed by 0 bases and J by 3 bases, 10 bases remained unmatched. Germline lookup yields CDR1 LGHDT and CDR2 YNNKEL (reference sequence). The DNA for the CDR3 is TGTGCCAGCAGCCAAGAAGGAAGATACGACAGGGACACCGGGGAGCTGTTTTTT. Translation gives CASSQEGRYDRDTGELFF.

V and J are TRBV6-4 and TRBJ2-1, with TRBD2 identical over 8 bases. CDR1 is MRHNA and CDR2 is SNTAGT in the germline V gene. With 4 bases clipped from V and 6 bases from J, the junction kept 8 bases outside the gene matches. CDR3 length: 15 amino acids. The CDR3 coding sequence is TGTGCCAGCAGTGGCCGGACTAGCTCGGTCAATGAGCAGTTCTTC. Its translation: CASSGRTSSVNEQFF.

The V and J genes are TRBV18 and TRBJ2-3; D remains unclear. The CDR3 consists of 11 residues. Germline V gene data show CDR1 as KGHSH and CDR2 as LQKENI. The ends were cut back, 5 bases at V and 5 bases at J, with 5 bases in the middle. In DNA form, the CDR3 reads TGTGCCAGCTCAAATCTAGATACGCAGTATTTT. Translating gives CASSNLDTQYF. Using reference TRBV18 and TRBJ2-3 for the parts outside the CDR3, the full variable domain is NAGVMQNPRHLVRRRGQEARLRCSPMKGHSHVYWYRQLPEEGLKFMVYLQKENIIDESGMPKERFSAEFPKEGPSILRIQQVVRGDSAAYFCASSNLDTQYFGPGTRLTVL.

The chain couples TRBV19 to TRBJ1-1; no reliable D call. The germline CDR1 and CDR2 sequences are LNHDA and SQIVND (reference sequence). Trimming cost V 6 bases and J 1 base, with 12 bases left between them. This CDR3 has 14 amino acids. CDR3 region: CASSPLQANTEAFF. The DNA for the CDR3 is TGTGCCAGTAGCCCGCTCCAAGCGAACACTGAAGCTTTCTTT.

This chain links TRBV4-1 with TRBJ2-2; 8 bases match TRBD2. The CDR3 sequence is 16 residues long. CDR1 is MGHRA and CDR2 is YSYEKL in the germline V gene. Unmatched junction bases numbered 9, after V lost 5 bases and J lost 4 bases. The CDR3 protein is CASSSTGTSATGELFF. The CDR3 DNA is TGCGCCAGCAGCTCTACCGGGACTAGTGCCACCGGGGAGCTGTTTTTT.

This chain links TRBV30 with TRBJ1-2; D might be TRBD1 (5 bases). The CDR3 extends over 12 amino acids. Trimming removed 4 bases from V and 6 bases from J, with 12 bases in between. The germline V gene encodes CDR1 GTSNPN and CDR2 SVGIG (reference sequence). The CDR3 here is CAWTLGGDGYTF. DNA of the CDR3: TGTGCCTGGACCCTCGGGGGGGATGGCTACACCTTC.

The rearrangement links TRBV27 to TRBJ1-1; 7 positions match TRBD1. The V gene end was trimmed by 3 bases and the J gene end by 4 bases; junction bases not matched to a gene: 8. The CDR3 is 15 residues long. From germline, CDR1 is MNHEY and CDR2 SMNVEV (reference sequence). Here the CDR3 DNA reads TGTGCCAGCAGTTTGGAGACAGGGTCGGCCACTGAAGCTTTCTTT. Amino acid sequence: CASSLETGSATEAFF.

The chain links TRBV9 to TRBJ2-3, with D possibly being TRBD2 (5 bases). The CDR3 sequence is 16 residues long. In germline, CDR1 is SGDLS, CDR2 YYNGEE. Trimming cost V 4 bases and J 0 bases, with 15 bases left between them. The CDR3 region has the DNA TGTGCCAGCAGCCCCACATCCGGGGTTAGCACAGATACGCAGTATTTT. Encoded protein: CASSPTSGVSTDTQYF.

V is TRBV20-1 and J is TRBJ1-1; D gene unclear. The CDR3 runs 10 residues. Germline CDR1 reads DFQATT; CDR2 reads SNEGSKA (reference sequence). V was pared by 8 bases and J by 7 bases, with 11 bases between. The CDR3 DNA is TGCAGTTCGAGTAGACTTGAAGCTTTCTTT. Translation gives CSSSRLEAFF.

V is TRBV20-1 and J is TRBJ1-2; D uncertain. V was clipped by 5 bases and J by 4 bases, with 8 bases between them. This CDR3 region has 11 residues. Germline-derived CDR1 and CDR2 are DFQATT and SNEGSKA (reference sequence). CDR3 loop: CSAYRGYGYTF. CDR3 DNA sequence: TGCAGTGCTTACCGGGGCTATGGCTACACCTTC.

The chain carries TRBV19 and TRBJ2-3, with TRBD1 matching 7 bases. The V gene end was trimmed by 8 bases and the J gene end by 0 bases; junction bases not matched to a gene: 5. CDR1 and CDR2 (germline): LNHDA, SQIVND (reference sequence). The CDR3 totals 14 residues. The chain's CDR3 is CASRTGASTDTQYF. CDR3 DNA sequence: TGTGCCAGTCGGACAGGAGCTAGCACAGATACGCAGTATTTT.

The chain combines TRBV9 with TRBJ2-3, with TRBD1 matching 8 bases. The CDR3 spans 16 residues. Germline V CDR1 and CDR2: SGDLS, YYNGEE. Trimming removed 0 bases from V and 6 bases from J; junction bases left unmatched: 9. The CDR3 sequence: CASSVATTGDWDTQYF. Here the CDR3 DNA reads TGTGCCAGCAGCGTAGCTACGACAGGGGATTGGGATACGCAGTATTTT. Variable domain in full (rest from reference TRBV9 and TRBJ2-3): DSGVTQTPKHLITATGQRVTLRCSPRSGDLSVYWYQQSLDQGLQFLIQYYNGEERAKGNILERFSAQQFPDLHSELNLSSLELGDSALYFCASSVATTGDWDTQYFGPGTRLTVL.

This chain uses TRBV6-2 or TRBV6-3 with TRBJ2-1; 7 bases map to TRBD1. This CDR3 comprises 14 residues. The junction had 4 bases not matched to a gene; V was cut back by 2 bases and J by 6 bases. The germline V gene encodes CDR1 MNHEY and CDR2 SVGEGT. Here the CDR3 reads CASSYLGQSNEQFF. The CDR3 bases are TGTGCCAGCAGTTACCTGGGACAGAGCAATGAGCAGTTCTTC.

The chain joins TRBV11-3 to TRBJ2-3; D unclear. The CDR3 consists of 13 residues. V shed 1 base and J shed 6 bases, with 8 bases lying between them. The germline V gene has CDR1 SGHNT and CDR2 YENEEA. For the CDR3, the DNA is TGTGCCAGCAGCTTAGGAGGCGTGGATACGCAGTATTTT. Amino acid sequence: CASSLGGVDTQYF.

The chain has TRBV7-8 and TRBJ2-5, with D possibly being TRBD2 (6 bases). The germline gives CDR1 SGHVS, CDR2 FQNEAQ. The CDR3 sequence is 17 residues long. The germline V and J ends were trimmed by 3 bases and 5 bases, with 22 bases remaining between them. This CDR3 is CASSLSRDWGTMETQYF. The CDR3 nucleotides are TGTGCCAGCAGCTTGTCCCGGGACTGGGGCACCATGGAGACCCAGTACTTC.

The V gene is TRBV6-5, the J gene TRBJ1-1; tentative D call: TRBD1 (6 bases). The CDR3 is 14 amino acids. V was cut by 6 bases and J by 4 bases, with 15 bases left in between. CDR1 is MNHEY and CDR2 is SVGAGI in the germline V gene. The CDR3 region is CASSNTGMSTEAFF. CDR3 DNA: TGTGCCAGCAGCAATACAGGGATGAGCACTGAAGCTTTCTTT.

The chain employs TRBV27 and TRBJ2-3; 8 bases match TRBD1. Germline assignment: CDR1 MNHEY and CDR2 SMNVEV (reference sequence). V dropped 5 bases and J dropped 2; count of bases not matched to a gene: 9. This CDR3 has 16 residues. The CDR3, as DNA: TGTGCCAGCAGTCCCGGGACAGGTCACCTCACAGATACGCAGTATTTT. Protein: CASSPGTGHLTDTQYF.

The rearrangement joins TRBV27 to TRBJ1-1; a weak D match, TRBD1 (6 bases). The CDR3 has 15 amino acids. Between the trimmed V and J ends, which lost 7 bases and 0 bases, there was a span of 15 bases. Germline V lookup: CDR1 MNHEY, CDR2 SMNVEV (reference sequence). CDR3 DNA: TGTGCCAGCAATCCTCAGGGGCTGGTGAACACTGAAGCTTTCTTT. Translated: CASNPQGLVNTEAFF.

The gene calls are TRBV4-2 and TRBJ1-2, with TRBD1 matching 7 bases. This CDR3 has 17 amino acids. Trimming removed 3 bases from V and 0 bases from J; junction bases left unmatched: 10. The germline CDR1 and CDR2 sequences are LGHNA and YNFKEQ. Here the CDR3 DNA reads TGTGCCAGCAGCCACTACTCGGGACAGAACTCTAACTATGGCTACACCTTC. Translated: CASSHYSGQNSNYGYTF.

The chain couples TRBV4-3 to TRBJ1-5; 8 bases map to TRBD1. V dropped 3 bases and J dropped 9; count of bases not matched to a gene: 7. Germline CDR1 is LGHNA and CDR2 is YSLEER. The CDR3 covers 14 residues. The CDR3 loop is CASSHGTGFSPQHF. The DNA for the CDR3 is TGCGCCAGCAGCCATGGGACAGGCTTTTCGCCCCAGCATTTT.

J is TRBJ1-5 and V is TRBV19, with D possibly being TRBD1 (6 bases). V lost 8 bases and J 2 bases, leaving 10 bases between the germline ends. The CDR3 loop spans 13 amino acids. CDR1 is LNHDA, CDR2 SQIVND, per germline (reference sequence). This chain's CDR3 is CASCKGGNQPQHF. Written as DNA, the CDR3 is TGTGCCAGTTGTAAGGGGGGCAATCAGCCCCAGCATTTT.

The chain employs TRBV24-1 and TRBJ1-2; 7 bases agree with TRBD1. CDR3 length: 14 amino acids. Germline V CDR1 and CDR2: KGHDR, SFDVKD. The junction had 4 bases not matched to a gene; V was cut back by 3 bases and J by 4 bases. CDR3 DNA: TGTGCCACCAGTGATAAGGGGGCTGGCTATGGCTACACCTTC. It codes for CATSDKGAGYGYTF.

V usage is TRBV4-2 and J usage is TRBJ2-1, with D tentatively TRBD2 (6 bases). This CDR3 region has 15 residues. V dropped 0 bases and J dropped 4 bases, with 10 bases sitting between them. Germline-derived CDR1 and CDR2 are LGHNA and YNFKEQ. The CDR3 loop reads CASSQEWRDYNEQFF. In DNA form, the CDR3 reads TGTGCCAGCAGCCAAGAGTGGCGGGATTACAATGAGCAGTTCTTC.

This chain uses TRBV5-1 with TRBJ2-3, with D perhaps TRBD2 (5 bases). This CDR3 is 12 amino acids long. CDR1 is SGHRS and CDR2 is YFSETQ in the germline V gene. Trimming left V 2 bases short and J 6 bases short, with 7 bases between. The CDR3 coding sequence is TGCGCCAGCAGCTTTGAGCGGGATACGCAGTATTTT. Protein product: CASSFERDTQYF.